This T cell receptor beta chain was captured by sequencing in a study of beta chain features in type 1 diabetes listed by TCRdb under 2018. Regarding the complete study: Mean age, gender distribution, total cell number and subset yield did not differ between patients and healthy donors. A total of some 110 million sorted cells were examined across all samples, and the number of cells per subset was strongly correlated with RNA yield. In the study, recently diagnosed type 1 diabetes patients and matched healthy donors were compared on the TCRB repertoires of their sorted circulating CD4+ T cell subsets. Whereas all 30 or so donors provided naive and central memory subsets, regulatory and stem cell-like memory subsets were isolated from just 8 patients and about 8 healthy donors. The paper as a whole reports these results and caveats: Only small numbers of individuals were included in the HLA sub-analyses, which left unresolved whether HLA type had any influence on TCRB rearrangement. Because cDNA was sequenced instead of genomic DNA, highly expressing activated cells could be over-represented, though the groups showed no difference in activation or CD3 levels. Naive, central memory and regulatory TCRB repertoires appeared to be more alike among patients than among healthy donors. Patients with type 1 diabetes made fewer insertions and deleted more nucleotides at VDJ recombination sites, implying thymic rearrangement abnormalities. In all four CD4+ subsets, TCRB CDR3 length was moderately but significantly shorter in type 1 diabetes patients. PCR might favor shorter templates, but patient and control samples were amplified and corrected together, so any skew would affect both groups equally.

V trim: 4 bases; J trim: 5 bases; unmatched bases: 8. Based on the germline V gene, the CDR1 and CDR2 sequences are SGHDN and FVKESK. From the cysteine up to the phenylalanine, the CDR3 has a length of 17 residues. The read is trimmed to its CDR3 DNA, 51 bases read in frame from base 1. Each donor gave one peripheral blood draw, averaging around 0.11 L, which was collected into heparinised tubes. A BD FACSAria II was used to sort naive, central memory, regulatory and stem cell-like memory CD4+ T cells with a panel that included CD45RO, CCR7, CD25, CD127, CD95 and CD27. Every sorted population had a purity above 95%. PBMCs were isolated immediately by Lymphoprep density gradient centrifugation and stained directly without culture. So that batch effects would be minimized, each experiment stained and sorted samples in pairs, pairing one healthy donor with one patient. The entire amount of isolated RNA was reverse transcribed using the High Capacity cDNA Reverse Transcription Kit, so the sequenced TCRB transcripts were expressed ones. Deep immunoSEQ sequencing was applied to naive, central memory and regulatory T cell samples, giving an average of roughly 3.5 million total reads per sample. After sorted cells were lysed in RLT buffer, RNA was extracted with DNase-treated RNeasy Micro or Mini kits, with the choice depending on cell number. Each cell subset was processed separately to prevent cross-contamination, with patient and healthy donor samples processed together. Using the immunoSEQ multiplex PCR, TCRB sequences were amplified from cDNA into 87-bp fragments spanning the CDR3 region. Amplicons were sequenced on the Illumina HiSeq platform. Per the authors' processing: Synthetic template baselines were used to correct PCR bias computationally, reads within Hamming distance 2 were collapsed together, and singletons that could not be merged were discarded. Reads were aligned against IMGT to assign V, D and J genes, CDR3 length and insertions or deletions at six rearrangement sites. Clonotype counts were normalized to sorted cell number within each subset before computing true diversity and Gini coefficients with the tcR R package. The overlap coefficient, calculated on TCRB nucleotide sequences, was used to measure repertoire sharing. Out-of-frame TCRB sequences from naive cells were analyzed to stand in for the pre-selection repertoire. TCRdb stores this immuneACCESS table with in-frame sequences only. Part of the clones is absent; in the studies checked, under half of the shortfall reflects unresolved V genes, and no reason is known for the rest. The V and J calls and clone size were taken over from that table, and D and trimming were inferred from the DNA. This sample comprises 850,000 to 900,000 clones, roughly 15% of them detected only once. The ten largest clones take up 0.023% of the sample.

As regards this clone: Its binding antigen is unknown. It has no much larger one-base neighbor in the sample; base qualities were not kept.

Sequenced: naive CD4+ T cells from blood. The cell subset or site label on this specimen signifies: true naive CD4+ T cells. The receptor was isolated from a woman between 18 and 30 years old in good health. Recombination connected TRBV14 to TRBJ2-5; 15 nucleotides in the junction match TRBD2. The CDR3 region has the sequence CASSPRGLAGGQETQYF. At the DNA level, the sequence is TGTGCCAGCAGCCCCCGGGGACTAGCGGGAGGACAGGAGACCCAGTACTTC.